These 21 T cell receptor beta chains were all obtained from the same sample, sequenced in a study of blood T cells in healthy people across ages. Using a J-beta primer mix together with a sample-barcoded 5' primer, a second PCR was run for about 7 to 12 cycles. TCRdb analysed the 5' RACE reads with MiXCR anew, one entry per CDR3 protein. This table holds about 1.4 million distinct CDR3 sequences, 55% to 75% found once. The sequenced sample consisted of blood. These receptors all come from a man younger than 30 in good health.

The chain employs TRBV10-3 and TRBJ2-1; maybe TRBD1 (5 bases). The length of the CDR3 is 12 residues. Trimming pared 3 bases from V and 8 bases from J, leaving 8 bases between. Germline CDR1 reads ENHRY; CDR2 reads SYGVKD. This CDR3 is CAISDVGDEQFF. The CDR3 DNA is TGTGCCATCAGTGATGTAGGGGATGAGCAGTTCTTC.

This sequence joins TRBV29-1 and TRBJ2-2; the D is unclear. The CDR3 length is 14 residues. In germline, CDR1 is SQVTM, CDR2 ANQGSEA. Trimming left V 4 bases short and J 3 bases short, with 12 bases between. CDR3 sequence: CSVVDGPYTGELFF. As DNA, the CDR3 is TGCAGCGTTGTCGATGGACCGTACACCGGGGAGCTGTTTTTT.

The gene calls are TRBV15 and TRBJ2-7; D is possibly TRBD1 (6 bases). The CDR3 extends over 13 amino acids. Trimming left V 5 bases short and J 1 base short, with 9 bases between. CDR1 and CDR2 (germline): LNHNV, YYDKDF (reference sequence). CDR3 nucleotides: TGTGCCACCAGCCAACAGGGATCCTACGAGCAGTACTTC. It is translated as CATSQQGSYEQYF.

This clonotype was recorded a few times. The rearrangement links TRBV7-2 to TRBJ2-1, with 14 bases aligning to TRBD2. This CDR3 spans 16 amino acids. V dropped 4 bases and J dropped 3; count of bases not matched to a gene: 2. CDR1 and CDR2 from the germline V gene are SGHTA and FQGNSA. The DNA of the CDR3 is TGTGCCAGCAGCTCGGGGACTAGCGGGGGCTACAATGAGCAGTTCTTC. This translates into CASSSGTSGGYNEQFF. Full variable domain (outside the CDR3, taken from reference TRBV7-2 and TRBJ2-1): GAGVSQSPSNKVTEKGKDVELRCDPISGHTALYWYRQSLGQGLEFLIYFQGNSAPDKSGLPSDRFSAERTGGSVSTLTIQRTQQEDSAVYLCASSSGTSGGYNEQFFGPGTRLTVL.

J is TRBJ2-3 and V is TRBV6-1, with TRBD2 identical over 7 bases. This CDR3 spans 15 amino acids. CDR1 and CDR2 from the germline V gene are MNHNS and SASEGT. V lost 4 bases and J lost 0; bases outside the gene matches: 4. The CDR3 sequence: CASSGGTISTDTQYF. The CDR3 coding sequence is TGTGCCAGCAGTGGGGGGACTATAAGCACAGATACGCAGTATTTT.

The V and J genes are TRBV6-5 and TRBJ1-4; the match to TRBD1 covers 8 bases. CDR1 is MNHEY, CDR2 SVGAGI, per germline. Trimming cost V 2 bases and J 6 bases; bases outside gene matches: 2. The CDR3 sequence is 14 residues long. The CDR3 reads CASSYPGQDEKLFF. In DNA, the CDR3 is TGTGCCAGCAGTTACCCGGGACAGGATGAAAAACTGTTTTTT.

The rearrangement uses TRBV7-2 and TRBJ1-2, with D uncertain. V shed 3 bases and J shed 7 bases, with 9 bases lying between them. Looked up from germline, CDR1 is SGHTA and CDR2 is FQGNSA. The CDR3 has 12 residues. CDR3 in amino acids: CASSLTFFGYTF. DNA of the CDR3: TGTGCCAGCAGCTTGACGTTTTTTGGCTACACCTTC.

This sequence joins TRBV12-3 or TRBV12-4 and TRBJ2-5; D might be TRBD1 or TRBD2, each matching 5 bases. V shed 6 bases and J shed 3 bases, with 14 bases lying between them. CDR3 length: 14 residues. CDR3 sequence: CASSPAWGKETQYF. In DNA form, the CDR3 reads TGTGCCAGCAGCCCTGCGTGGGGGAAAGAGACCCAGTACTTC.

The chain joins TRBV7-9 to TRBJ2-7; 10 bases are a match to TRBD1. Germline CDR1 SEHNR, CDR2 FQNEAQ (reference sequence). V lost 5 bases to trimming and J lost 4 bases; unmatched junction nucleotides: 8. The CDR3 has 15 residues. As DNA, the CDR3 is TGTGCCAGCAGCGCGAGCGACAGGGGGCGGTACGAGCAGTACTTC. Residues: CASSASDRGRYEQYF. The variable domain in full, completed from reference TRBV7-9 and TRBJ2-7, reads DTGVSQNPRHKITKRGQNVTFRCDPISEHNRLYWYRQTLGQGPEFLTYFQNEAQLEKSRLLSDRFSAERPKGSFSTLEIQRTEQGDSAMYLCASSASDRGRYEQYFGPGTRLTVT.

Concerning this clonotype: The DNA is left out, because the CDR3 cannot be placed on it with certainty; the CDR3 is given as TCRdb lists it. The gene calls are TRBV28 and TRBJ1-2; the table's D gene call, TRBD1, was not cross checked with the DNA. The germline V gene encodes CDR1 MDHEN and CDR2 SYDVKM. The CDR3 extends over 12 residues, inclusive of both ends. This CDR3 is CATGTGVYGCTF.

The chain links TRBV12-3 or TRBV12-4 to TRBJ1-6; 7 nucleotides agree with TRBD1. The CDR3 runs 20 residues. V dropped 6 bases and J dropped 3; count of bases not matched to a gene: 20. The DNA for the CDR3 is TGTGCCAGCAGGTCCAGCCGGGACAGAGATATCTTTGTCTATAATTCACCCCTCCACTTT. Translating it yields CASRSSRDRDIFVYNSPLHF.

The chain couples TRBV20-1 to TRBJ2-1, with D possibly matching TRBD2 (6 bases). CDR3 size: 11 residues. V was cut by 3 bases and J by 10 bases, with 10 bases left in between. CDR1 DFQATT and CDR2 SNEGSKA come from the germline V gene (reference sequence). The DNA for the CDR3 is TGCAGTGCTAGCGGGAGTTACGAGCAGTTCTTC. This encodes CSASGSYEQFF.

In this sample, this clonotype turned up a few times. This chain joins TRBV6-5 and TRBJ2-7, with 9 bases that match TRBD1. The CDR3 is 15 residues long. V shed 4 bases, J shed 3 bases, and the junction held 7 bases outside the gene matches. Per germline, CDR1 MNHEY and CDR2 SVGAGI. Here the CDR3 reads CASSLSGTGYYEQYF. In DNA, the CDR3 is TGTGCCAGCAGTTTGTCTGGGACAGGGTACTACGAGCAGTACTTC.

V is TRBV27 and J is TRBJ2-5, with a weak D call TRBD1 (6 bases). The CDR3 has 14 amino acids. Germline V lookup: CDR1 MNHEY, CDR2 SMNVEV (reference sequence). V was trimmed by 5 bases and J by 0 bases, leaving 10 bases between them. As DNA, the CDR3 is TGTGCCAGCAGTCCCCGGACAGACCAAGAGACCCAGTACTTC. Protein sequence: CASSPRTDQETQYF.

This clonotype was seen a handful of times. The V call is TRBV7-9, the J call TRBJ1-5; D unclear. This CDR3 contains 13 residues. Trimming removed 3 bases from V and 2 bases from J, with 5 bases in between. Germline V gene data show CDR1 as SEHNR and CDR2 as FQNEAQ (reference sequence). In DNA, the CDR3 is TGTGCCAGCAGCTTTGACGGCAATCAGCCCCAGCATTTT. Translated: CASSFDGNQPQHF.

This chain joins TRBV5-1 and TRBJ2-1; 10 bases align to TRBD2. Germline values: CDR1 SGHRS, CDR2 YFSETQ. The trim removed 4 bases at V and 7 bases at J, leaving 11 bases unmatched. The CDR3 runs to 16 residues. This CDR3 reads CASSPLAGGQGNEQFF. In nucleotides, the CDR3 is TGCGCCAGCAGCCCTTTAGCGGGGGGCCAAGGAAATGAGCAGTTCTTC.

This rearrangement joins TRBV12-3 or TRBV12-4 to TRBJ2-1, with 10 bases identical to TRBD2. The CDR3 has 13 residues. The V segment lost 5 bases and the J segment 8 bases; nucleotides outside the gene matches: 3. CDR3 sequence (DNA): TGTGCCAGCAGTACTAGCGGGGTCGATGAGCAGTTCTTC. Translation gives CASSTSGVDEQFF.

The chain carries TRBV3-1 and TRBJ2-5, with D unclear. This CDR3 contains 17 residues. CDR1 LGHDT and CDR2 YNNKEL come from the germline V gene (reference sequence). Trimming removed 1 base at V and 4 bases at J, with 19 bases between. The CDR3 is CASSQVLSEMLGETQYF. CDR3 DNA: TGTGCCAGCAGCCAAGTATTAAGCGAAATGTTAGGAGAGACCCAGTACTTC.

This clonotype has a single count. The CDR3 DNA reads as TGTGCCAGCAGCTTGTTGGTAGGGCGAAGCACTGAAGCTTTCTTT. Translated: CASSLLVGRSTEAFF. The rearrangement joins TRBV5-6 to TRBJ1-1; D is unresolved. Between the trimmed V and J ends, which lost 1 base and 4 bases, there was a span of 14 bases. The germline V gene encodes CDR1 SGHDT and CDR2 YYEEEE. The CDR3 spans 15 residues.

This chain uses TRBV6-1 with TRBJ1-2; D may be TRBD1 (6 bases). Trimming left V 6 bases short and J 0 bases short, with 23 bases between. This CDR3 contains 18 residues. CDR1 and CDR2 (germline): MNHNS, SASEGT. CDR3 nucleotides: TGTGCCAGCAGCACCCGTCATGTACGGGACACCCCTAACTATGGCTACACCTTC. The encoded protein is CASSTRHVRDTPNYGYTF.

V usage is TRBV2 and J usage is TRBJ2-1, with TRBD2 matching over 7 bases. CDR3 length equals 14 residues. Germline V gene sequence: CDR1 SNHLY, CDR2 FYNNEI. V was clipped by 5 bases and J by 7 bases; unmatched bases: 8. CDR3 sequence: CASSPRLARNEQFF. In DNA, the CDR3 is TGTGCCAGCAGTCCAAGACTAGCACGGAATGAGCAGTTCTTC.